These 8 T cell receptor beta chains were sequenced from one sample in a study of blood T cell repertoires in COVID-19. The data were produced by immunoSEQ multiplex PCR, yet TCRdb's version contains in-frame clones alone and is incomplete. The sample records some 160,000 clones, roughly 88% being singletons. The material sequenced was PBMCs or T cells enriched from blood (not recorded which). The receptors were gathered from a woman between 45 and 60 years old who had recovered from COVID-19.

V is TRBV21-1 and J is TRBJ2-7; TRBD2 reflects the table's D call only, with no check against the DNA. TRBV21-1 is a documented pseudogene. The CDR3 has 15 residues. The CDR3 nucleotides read TGTGCCAGCAGCAAAGGAGGACGGGGGAACGACGAGCAGTACTTC. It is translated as CASSKGGRGNDEQYF.

The CDR3 coding sequence is TGTGCCAGCAGTGCCGACAGGGGGCCTCAAGAGACCCAGTACTTC. It is translated as CASSADRGPQETQYF. The chain is built from TRBV25-1 and TRBJ2-5; 10 bases are shared with TRBD1. CDR3 length: 15 amino acids. Germline CDR1 is MGHDK and CDR2 is SYGVNS. Unmatched junction bases numbered 4, after V lost 4 bases and J lost 2 bases.

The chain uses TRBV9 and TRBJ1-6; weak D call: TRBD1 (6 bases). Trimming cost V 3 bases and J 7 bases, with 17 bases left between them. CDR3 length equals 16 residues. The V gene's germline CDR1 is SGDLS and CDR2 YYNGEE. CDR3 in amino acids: CASSATTRGGNSPLHF. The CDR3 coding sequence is TGTGCCAGCAGCGCCACGACCAGGGGTGGGAATTCACCCCTCCACTTT.

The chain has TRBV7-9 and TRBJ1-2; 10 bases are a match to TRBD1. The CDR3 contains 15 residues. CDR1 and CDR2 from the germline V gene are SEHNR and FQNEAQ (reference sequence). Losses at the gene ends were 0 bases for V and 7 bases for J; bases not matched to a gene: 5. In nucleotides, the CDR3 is TGTGCCAGCAGCTTAGCGTTGGGACAGGGGTCTGGCTACACCTTC. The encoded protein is CASSLALGQGSGYTF. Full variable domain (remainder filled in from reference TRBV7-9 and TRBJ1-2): DTGVSQNPRHKITKRGQNVTFRCDPISEHNRLYWYRQTLGQGPEFLTYFQNEAQLEKSRLLSDRFSAERPKGSFSTLEIQRTEQGDSAMYLCASSLALGQGSGYTFGSGTRLTVV.

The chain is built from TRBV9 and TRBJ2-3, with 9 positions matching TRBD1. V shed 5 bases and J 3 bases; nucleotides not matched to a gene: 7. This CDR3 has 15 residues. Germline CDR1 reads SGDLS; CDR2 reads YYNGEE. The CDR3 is CASRATGGRTDTQYF. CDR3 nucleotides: TGTGCCAGCAGGGCAACAGGGGGCCGGACAGATACGCAGTATTTT.

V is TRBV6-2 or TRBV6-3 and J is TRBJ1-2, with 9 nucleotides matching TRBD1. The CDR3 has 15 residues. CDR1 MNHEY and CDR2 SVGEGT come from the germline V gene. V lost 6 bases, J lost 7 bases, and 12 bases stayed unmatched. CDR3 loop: CASSLTGTGKGGYTF. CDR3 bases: TGTGCCAGCAGCCTCACCGGGACAGGGAAGGGTGGCTACACCTTC.

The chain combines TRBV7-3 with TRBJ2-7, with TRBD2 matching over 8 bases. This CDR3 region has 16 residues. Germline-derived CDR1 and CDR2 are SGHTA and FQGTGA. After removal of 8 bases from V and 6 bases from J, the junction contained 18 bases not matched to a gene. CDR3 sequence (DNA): TGTGCCAGCGGAGGAGGTCGGGGGCAAGCGGGGGTCGAGCAGTACTTC. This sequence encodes CASGGGRGQAGVEQYF. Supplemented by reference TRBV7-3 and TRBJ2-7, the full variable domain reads GAGVSQTPSNKVTEKGKYVELRCDPISGHTALYWYRQSLGQGPEFLIYFQGTGAADDSGLPNDRFFAVRPEGSVSTLKIQRTERGDSAVYLCASGGGRGQAGVEQYFGPGTRLTVT.

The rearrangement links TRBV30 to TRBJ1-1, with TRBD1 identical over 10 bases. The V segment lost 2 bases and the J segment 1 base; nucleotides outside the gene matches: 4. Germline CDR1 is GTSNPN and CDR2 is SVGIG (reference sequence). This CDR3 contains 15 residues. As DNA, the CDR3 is TGTGCCTGGAGTTTTCGGGACAGGGGGAACACTGAAGCTTTCTTT. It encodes CAWSFRDRGNTEAFF. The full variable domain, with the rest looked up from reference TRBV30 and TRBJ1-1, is SQTIHQWPATLVQPVGSPLSLECTVEGTSNPNLYWYRQAAGRGLQLLFYSVGIGQISSEVPQNLSASRPQDRQFILSSKKLLLSDSGFYLCAWSFRDRGNTEAFFGQGTRLTVV.